This TCR beta chain was recovered during a study of T cell responses to AZD1222 COVID-19 vaccine. Findings and limits, study-wide: Clonal diversity may have been underestimated, and the donors were mostly white British, with more females than males. Targets within unmutated variant regions were reportedly found for nearly half of spike-specific TCRs. Just six people given AZD1222 tested seropositive at baseline. After the peak T cell response, and only then, were repertoires sampled.

Comment on this clone: Its antigen remains unidentified.

The ends lost 4 bases at V and 2 bases at J; junction bases unmatched: 4. The CDR3 totals 14 residues. Germline V gene lookup returns CDR1 SGHNT and CDR2 YYREEE (reference sequence). Sequencing was performed with immunoSEQ multiplex PCR; in TCRdb, only in-frame clones are kept and a portion is missing. This table holds more than 150,000 clones, over 80% found once. This chain joins TRBV5-4 and TRBJ1-2; 8 nucleotides agree with TRBD1. Sequencing used peripheral blood, obtained on day 0 of MenACWY control vaccination. The TCR originated in an adult in good health. CDR3: CASSGRTGNYGYTF. DNA of the CDR3: TGTGCCAGCAGCGGAAGGACAGGGAACTATGGCTACACCTTC. Supplemented by reference TRBV5-4 and TRBJ1-2, the full variable domain reads ETGVTQSPTHLIKTRGQQVTLRCSSQSGHNTVSWYQQALGQGPQFIFQYYREEENGRGNFPPRFSGLQFPNYSSELNVNALELDDSALYLCASSGRTGNYGYTFGSGTRLTVV.